This note documents a single T cell receptor beta chain sequence. The data derive from a study of technical replicates of blood from a few donors. The assay was immunoSEQ multiplex PCR, and TCRdb's table has in-frame clones only and misses some. In the table there are around 54,000 clones, around 96% of which are singletons. Sequenced: T cells isolated from PBMCs. This receptor was taken from a human donor in good health.

The CDR3 loop reads CASSQDQEGAYEQYF. For the CDR3, the DNA is TGCGCCAGCAGCCAAGATCAGGAGGGTGCCTACGAGCAGTACTTC. J is TRBJ2-7 and V is TRBV4-3; tentative D call: TRBD2 (6 bases). V lost 0 bases and J lost 2, with 11 bases in between. In germline, CDR1 is LGHNA, CDR2 YSLEER. The CDR3 has 15 residues.